This T cell receptor beta chain was obtained from a study of T cell repertoires in cytomegalovirus infection. In the study overall: HLA-C-restricted CMV epitopes, recently identified, and well-studied HLA-B-restricted ones were used by the study.

A few counts support this clonotype. Its antigen is currently unknown. The V gene lost 9 bases and the J gene lost 0 bases, with 15 bases spanning the gap. There are 14 residues in the CDR3. Germline-derived CDR1 and CDR2 are SNHLY and FYNNEI. TCRdb fed the reads into MiXCR, producing one record per CDR3 protein. The repertoire consists of 640,000 or so distinct CDR3 sequences, with roughly a third occurring once and the leading ten covering 18%. The receptor's source is a human donor in good health (CMV status not recorded). Some clones in this sample may be carry-over from other donors' samples. The material was cultured PBMCs, obtained from culture after CMV antigen stimulation. The V call is TRBV2, the J call TRBJ2-7, with D perhaps matching TRBD1 (5 bases). The DNA of the CDR3 is TGTGCCAGACAGGACGCCACGAGCTCCTACGAGCAGTACTTC. Translation gives CARQDATSSYEQYF.